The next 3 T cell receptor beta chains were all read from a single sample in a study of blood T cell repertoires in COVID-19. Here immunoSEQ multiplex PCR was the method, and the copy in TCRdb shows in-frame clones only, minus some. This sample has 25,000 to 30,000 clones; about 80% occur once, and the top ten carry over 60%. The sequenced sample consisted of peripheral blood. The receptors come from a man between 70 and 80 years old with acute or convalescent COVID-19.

The CDR3 DNA is TGTGCCAGCAGTGAACAGGGGGAATATACTGAAGCTTTCTTT. The encoded protein is CASSEQGEYTEAFF. The chain carries TRBV2 and TRBJ1-1, with 7 bases that match TRBD1. CDR1 is SNHLY, CDR2 FYNNEI, per germline. The CDR3 runs 14 residues. Unmatched junction bases numbered 5, after V lost 2 bases and J lost 5 bases. Full variable domain (outside the CDR3, taken from reference TRBV2 and TRBJ1-1): EPEVTQTPSHQVTQMGQEVILRCVPISNHLYFYWYRQILGQKVEFLVSFYNNEISEKSEIFDDQFSVERPDGSNFTLKIRSTKLEDSAMYFCASSEQGEYTEAFFGQGTRLTVV.

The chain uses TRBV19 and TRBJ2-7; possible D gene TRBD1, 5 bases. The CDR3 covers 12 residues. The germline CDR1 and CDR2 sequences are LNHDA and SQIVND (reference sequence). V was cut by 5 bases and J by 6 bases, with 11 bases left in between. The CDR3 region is CASSGARREQYF. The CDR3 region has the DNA TGTGCCAGTAGTGGGGCCCGTCGCGAGCAGTACTTC.

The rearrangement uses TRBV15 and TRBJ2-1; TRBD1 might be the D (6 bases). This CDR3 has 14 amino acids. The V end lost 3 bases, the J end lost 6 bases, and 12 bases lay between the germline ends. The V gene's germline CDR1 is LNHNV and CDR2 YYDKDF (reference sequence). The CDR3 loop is CATSRNLGGNEQFF. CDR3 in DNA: TGTGCCACCAGCAGGAATTTAGGGGGCAATGAGCAGTTCTTC.